Here is one T cell receptor beta chain with its context. The antigen is undetermined. The sample contains more than one DNA sequence encoding this CDR3. This record belongs to a study of shared clonotypes between healthy human individuals. Study background: A couple of women and a few men aged 18 to 49 made up the donors. The study used three CD4 naive, three CD4 memory, two CD8 naive and one CD8 memory plate per donor.

Trimming took 0 bases from V and 2 from J; bases not matched to a gene: 3. The CDR3 runs to 16 residues. Germline loops: CDR1 SGHRS, CDR2 YFSETQ. Study-wide results and caveats: Blood was the only sampled material, and tissue repertoires likely differ.

Sorted subsets were amplified in replicate PCRs using around 220 ng DNA, around 30,000 T cell genomes. Clones were sequenced by immunoSEQ multiplex PCR, and TCRdb holds only the in-frame ones, with some missing. Here the sample spans 730,000 or so clones, around 72% being singletons. The TCR originated in a woman in her twenties or thirties in good health. Sequences were obtained from memory CD4+ T cells sorted from blood. This sample's subset: CD45RA-negative fraction. The genes are TRBV5-1 and TRBJ2-3; 10 positions agree with TRBD2. The CDR3 is CASSLGTSGNTDTQYF. The CDR3 bases are TGCGCCAGCAGCTTGGGGACTAGCGGTAACACAGATACGCAGTATTTT.